The sequence of this TCR beta chain was determined in a study of cytomegalovirus exposure and HLA in healthy donors (dated by TCRdb to the late 2010s). In the study overall: In an earlier analysis of approximately 640 of the donors, 276 Gb of sequence data and 117 million unique TCR beta sequences from 150 million to 200 million T cells were reported. Roughly 300 gigabases of sequencing data and approximately 80 million unique TCR sequences were included in an early release covering roughly 700 HLA-typed donors. Of the approximately 370 genotyped donors, less than 90% were placed in the genetic ancestry cluster associated with self-reported Caucasian donors. The study aimed to test whether signatures of past pathogen exposure could be identified by cataloging public T cell receptors. The T cell repertoires of under 700 subjects were profiled by immunosequencing and related to cytomegalovirus serostatus. A separate validation cohort of approximately 130 different subjects was used in addition to the roughly 620-subject first cohort. To predict cytomegalovirus infection status, the study brought together high-throughput TCR immunosequencing, statistical association of individual TCRs with disease status, and machine learning. A later analysis re-examined previously published TCR beta repertoires from hundreds of donors and added high-resolution HLA genotyping to investigate patterns of TCR occurrence. Rather than using new phenotypic data, the later analysis identified candidate immune exposures from TCR beta sequences and from how often those sequences occurred across donors. In an earlier analysis of 500 to 650 of the donors, high-throughput TCR beta sequencing was used to judge whether each TCR beta V gene segment behaved as functional or pseudogenic. Donor age, sex, ethnicity and CMV serostatus were compiled alongside the repertoire data. A later genetic analysis used genome-wide SNP genotypes for about 65% of the 666 donors, treating that subset as a discovery cohort. Every discovery cohort repertoire had been produced on one sequencing platform. Both class I and class II loci were covered by HLA typing, at four-digit resolution. Typing coverage differed by locus: A, B, C, DRB1 and DQB1 were typed in roughly 629-630 donors, DQA1 in about 550, DPA1 in around 610, and DPB1 in just under 490. Because of strong linkage in the cohort, roughly 5 DR-DQ haplotypes were treated as single units for association and clustering. On average, roughly 200,000 unique TCR beta nucleotide sequences were sequenced per donor among some 430 genotyped donors of the cohort, with roughly 20% of those sequences being non-productive. Here is what the overall study found, with its caveats: In a later analysis, HLA-associated TCR beta chains were found to be more clonally expanded and to have lower generation probabilities than equally common non-associated chains. The classifier was reported to diagnose cytomegalovirus status with high specificity and sensitivity in both the original and validation cohorts. HLA typing was unavailable for some donors at each locus, so association tests used only the typed subset. In a later analysis, TCR association rates were found to vary across HLA loci, with the most associated TCRs seen for DRB1 alleles and the fewest for HLA-C alleles. For the cohort, immune exposure information was limited to CMV serostatus. Because the 87-base-pair reads could not distinguish some IMGT-functional V segments, including TRBV6-2 and TRBV6-3, those segments were excluded. Sequencing depth was assumed to be roughly uniform across donors in the presence/absence analyses, though that assumption may not hold. An association between a missense DCLRE1C variant and V-gene and J-gene trimming of TCR beta chains was found in a later genetic analysis and replicated in an independent cohort. When HLA alleles, especially DR and DQ, strongly co-occurred, attributing TCR associations to individual alleles was difficult. A later analysis found that most CMV-associated TCR beta chains appeared HLA-restricted, with HLA associations seemingly driven largely by CMV exposure. The authors suggested that the approach could potentially be generalized to other disease states and immunological phenotypes. While some public TCRs were present in many individuals, most TCR sequences turned up only very rarely across donors. In the study, about 150 TCR beta chains were listed as associated with cytomegalovirus. In this cohort, only TCR beta chains were sequenced, and detectable features were limited by the absence of alpha or paired-chain data. The earlier analysis of some 560 of the donors excluded 15 to 20 rarely observed V segments, including chromosome 9 orphons, because counts were too low. In an earlier analysis of around 600 of the donors, most TCR beta V segments appeared in productive rearrangements about 87% or about 30% of the time, broadly matching IMGT annotations. Compared with the roughly 670-donor mean, donors in an Asian-associated ancestry cluster had fewer N-insertions in productive TCRs, according to a later genetic analysis. A further reported finding was that TCR beta sequences accurately predicted the HLA-A and HLA-B alleles for most subjects in the first cohort. A cluster of highly shared sequence variants was judged likely to be a technical artifact of the sequencing pipeline. A later analysis reported that several top co-occurrence clusters appeared linked to parvovirus B19, influenza, CMV and Epstein-Barr virus. A few of the identified cytomegalovirus-associated TCR beta chains were confirmed in vitro to be specific for cytomegalovirus antigens. Linkage disequilibrium might explain the correlated functional status among segregating V segments, but an unknown experimental factor could not be ruled out. At a false discovery rate of 0.05, a later analysis linked roughly 17,000 TCR beta sequences to specific HLA alleles.

The cohort consisted of more than 650 healthy bone marrow donors. Cohort members were all nominally healthy when sampled, although unrecorded immune exposures were likely present. The donor tested CMV seronegative and was one of the 352 seronegative cohort members. Each donor provided a peripheral blood sample, and peripheral blood mononuclear cells were used for TCR beta sequencing. Genomic DNA was extracted from the blood cell samples with the Qiagen DNeasy Blood Extraction Kit. Library preparation used the immunoSEQ multiplex PCR assay. For the multiplex PCR, a mixture combining 60 forward primers for TCR Vbeta segments and 13 reverse primers for TCR Jbeta segments was used. The CDR3 region of rearranged TCR beta genes was amplified from genomic DNA with a multiplex PCR assay. The amplified TCR beta libraries were sequenced on the Illumina HiSeq System as 87-base-pair reads. The authors' analysis ran thus. A later analysis counted about 80 million unique TCR beta chains across the 666 repertoires, and around 9.9 million of these chains were shared by at least two donors. Raw reads were error-corrected and collapsed into unique sequences by a nearest-neighbor algorithm in which closely related sequences were merged to remove PCR and sequencing errors. To assign V, D and J gene segments, CDR3 sequences were aligned to IMGT reference sequences. For a sequence to be retained, a match of at least six nucleotides was required to both a V gene segment and a J gene segment. A rearrangement counted as productive if the CDR3 had no stop codons and remained in frame with V and J, and every other rearrangement counted as non-productive. Following IMGT convention, CDR3 was defined as the stretch from the second conserved V-encoded cysteine up to the conserved J-encoded phenylalanine. In an earlier analysis of approximately 590 of the donors, sequences lacking an unambiguous match to a single V gene segment were excluded. An earlier analysis of almost 600 of the donors classified V segments as functional when productive rearrangements were above 56.7% and as segregating when the standard deviation between donors was above 5%. To diagnose cytomegalovirus status from the catalog of TCR beta chain sequences, a statistical classification framework was built. In a later analysis, V and J genes were assigned by comparing TCR nucleotide sequences against IMGT/GENE-DB human TR gene sequences. Using the TCRdist pipeline, a later analysis assigned CDR3 sequences along with most-parsimonious VDJ recombination scenarios. A later analysis defined each TCR beta chain by its CDR3 amino acid sequence plus V-gene family, and excluded reads lacking a unique V-gene family. A later analysis removed 550 to 700 highly shared, low-generation-probability nucleotide sequences to deal with suspected cross-contamination and a sequencing artifact. In a later analysis, a clonal expansion index was calculated for each public chain from normalized within-repertoire ranks of inferred template counts. In a later analysis, generation probabilities were computed with a VDJ recombination model fitted to out-of-frame rearrangements, and the resulting probabilities were checked against IGoR. In a later analysis, TCR-TCR, TCR-HLA and TCR-CMV co-occurrence was scored with hypergeometric tests, and a repertoire-size bias correction was applied to TCR pairs. A later analysis estimated false discovery rates by permuting HLA or CMV assignments 20 times. A later analysis grouped co-occurring TCRs with DBSCAN, adding TCRdist sequence similarity when clustering within HLA-allele-positive subsets. For co-occurrence clustering, repertoires with fewer than 30,000 or more than 120,000 public chains were excluded, along with roughly 5 repertoires with anomalous nucleotide sharing. TCRdb mirrors the immuneACCESS table, restricted to in-frame sequences. Some clones are absent from its copies; in checked studies, under half trace to an unresolved V gene, and the reason for the others is unknown. The D gene and trimming were derived from the DNA, and the V and J assignments and clone size from that table. This sample lists some 99,000 clones; 75% to 80% were detected once. 7.7% of the sample is in the top ten clones.

Remarks on this clone: The antigen it recognizes is unknown. One base away there is no much larger clone; base qualities are not given.

The germline ends are 10 bases apart after V is trimmed by 0 bases and J by 1 base. Spanning cysteine to phenylalanine, the CDR3 consists of 15 amino acids. Just the 45-base CDR3 DNA is kept, in frame starting at base 1. As encoded in the germline V gene, CDR1 is SGDLS while CDR2 is YYNGEE. The sequence is built from TRBV9 and TRBJ1-1, with the D gene too uncertain to name. The material sequenced was PBMCs. The sequence derives from a female donor in good health and CMV-seronegative. The nucleotide sequence reads as follows: TGTGCCAGCAGCGTAGTATCGGGGAGGAACACTGAAGCTTTCTTT. Translation gives CASSVVSGRNTEAFF.